Detailed here is one TCR beta chain. These data are taken from a study of blood T cell repertoires in COVID-19. In the original analysis: Reference gene primer amplification yielded estimated nucleated cell counts. Repertoires were generated with immunoSEQ multiplex PCR, while TCRdb's copy carries only in-frame clones and drops some. That table is the source of V, J and clone size, and D and trimming were worked out from the DNA. In the table there are around 230,000 clones, about 87% of which are singletons. The germline CDR1 and CDR2 sequences are KGHSH and LQKENI. V was clipped by 3 bases and J by 4 bases, with 15 bases between them. The CDR3 is made up of 15 amino acids.

The TCR sequence derives from a woman aged 40-49 years with acute COVID-19. The chain links TRBV18 to TRBJ1-1; D gene unclear. Source material: PBMCs or T cells enriched from blood (not recorded which). The CDR3 reads CASSPSAGIGTEAFF. CDR3 nucleotides: TGTGCCAGCTCACCCTCGGCGGGGATCGGCACTGAAGCTTTCTTT.